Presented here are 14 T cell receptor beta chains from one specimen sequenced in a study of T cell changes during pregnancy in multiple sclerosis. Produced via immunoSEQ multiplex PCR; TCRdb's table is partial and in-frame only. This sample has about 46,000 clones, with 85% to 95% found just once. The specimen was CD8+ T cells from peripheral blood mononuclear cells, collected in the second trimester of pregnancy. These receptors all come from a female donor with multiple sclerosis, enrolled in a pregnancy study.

Written as DNA, the CDR3 is TGTGCCAGCAGCTTGGAGCAGGGGACCGGGGAGCTGTTTTTT. Protein product: CASSLEQGTGELFF. The chain uses TRBV5-5 and TRBJ2-2; possibly TRBD1 for D (6 bases). CDR1 is SGHKS and CDR2 is YYEKEE in the germline V gene (reference sequence). Deletions cut 0 bases from V and 5 bases from J, with 8 bases between. The CDR3 length is 14 residues.

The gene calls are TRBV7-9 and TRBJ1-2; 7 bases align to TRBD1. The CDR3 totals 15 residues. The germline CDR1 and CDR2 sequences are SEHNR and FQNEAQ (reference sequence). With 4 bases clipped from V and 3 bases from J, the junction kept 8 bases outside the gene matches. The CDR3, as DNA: TGTGCCAGCAGCTCCGAGCTGACAGGGCACTATGGCTACACCTTC. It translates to CASSSELTGHYGYTF.

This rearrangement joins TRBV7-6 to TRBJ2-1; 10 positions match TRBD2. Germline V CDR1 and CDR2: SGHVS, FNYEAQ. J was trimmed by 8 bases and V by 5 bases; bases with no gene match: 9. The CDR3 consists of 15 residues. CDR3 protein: CASSPDPSGGYEQFF. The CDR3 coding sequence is TGTGCCAGCAGCCCAGATCCTAGCGGGGGCTATGAGCAGTTCTTC.

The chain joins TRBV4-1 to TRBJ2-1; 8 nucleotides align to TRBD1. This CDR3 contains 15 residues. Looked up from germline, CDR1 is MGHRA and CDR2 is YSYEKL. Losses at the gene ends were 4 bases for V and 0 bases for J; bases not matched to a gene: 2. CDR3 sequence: CASSPTGGSYNEQFF. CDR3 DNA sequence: TGCGCCAGCAGCCCAACAGGGGGCTCCTACAATGAGCAGTTCTTC.

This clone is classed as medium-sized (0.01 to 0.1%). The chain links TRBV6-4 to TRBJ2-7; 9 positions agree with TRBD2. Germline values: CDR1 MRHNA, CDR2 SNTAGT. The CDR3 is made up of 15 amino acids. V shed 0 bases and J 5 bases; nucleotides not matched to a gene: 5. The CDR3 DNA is TGTGCCAGCAGTGACTCGGCGGGGGGGGCCCACGAGCAGTACTTC. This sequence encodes CASSDSAGGAHEQYF.

Here the CDR3 reads CASSPQGGQPQHF. CDR3 sequence (DNA): TGCGCCAGCAGCCCCCAGGGGGGTCAGCCCCAGCATTTT. The chain carries TRBV4-3 and TRBJ1-5; 7 bases line up with TRBD1. Per germline, CDR1 LGHNA and CDR2 YSLEER. The CDR3 runs 13 residues. Unmatched junction bases numbered 3, after V lost 4 bases and J lost 6 bases.

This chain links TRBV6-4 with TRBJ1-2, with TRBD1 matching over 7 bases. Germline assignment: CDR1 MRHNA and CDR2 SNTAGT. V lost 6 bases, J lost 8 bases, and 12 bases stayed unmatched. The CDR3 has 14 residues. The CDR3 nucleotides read TGTGCCAGCAGGGATCAGGGGGAATTGGGAGGCTACACCTTC. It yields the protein CASRDQGELGGYTF.

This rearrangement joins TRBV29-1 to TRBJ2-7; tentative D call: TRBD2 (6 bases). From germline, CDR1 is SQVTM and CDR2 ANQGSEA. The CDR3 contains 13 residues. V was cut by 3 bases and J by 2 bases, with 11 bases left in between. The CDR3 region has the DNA TGCAGCGTTGATGCAGCGGGCACCTACGAGCAGTACTTC. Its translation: CSVDAAGTYEQYF.

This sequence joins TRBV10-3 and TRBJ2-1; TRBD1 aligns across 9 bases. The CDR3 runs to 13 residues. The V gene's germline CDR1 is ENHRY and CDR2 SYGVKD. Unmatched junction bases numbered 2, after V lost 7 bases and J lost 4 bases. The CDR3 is CAIKDRGYNEQFF. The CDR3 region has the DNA TGTGCCATCAAGGACAGGGGATACAATGAGCAGTTCTTC.

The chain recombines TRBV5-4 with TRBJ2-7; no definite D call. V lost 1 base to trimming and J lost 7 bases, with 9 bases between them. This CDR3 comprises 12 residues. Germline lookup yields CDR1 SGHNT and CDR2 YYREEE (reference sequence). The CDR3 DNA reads TGTGCCAGCAGCTTGTACGGTGTAGAGCAGTACTTC. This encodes CASSLYGVEQYF.

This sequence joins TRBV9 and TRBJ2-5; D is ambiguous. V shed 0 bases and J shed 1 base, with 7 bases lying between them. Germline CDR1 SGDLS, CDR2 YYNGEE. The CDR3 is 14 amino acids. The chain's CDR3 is CASSVAGSQETQYF. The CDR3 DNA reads TGTGCCAGCAGCGTAGCAGGCAGCCAAGAGACCCAGTACTTC. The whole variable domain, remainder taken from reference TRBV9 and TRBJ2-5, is DSGVTQTPKHLITATGQRVTLRCSPRSGDLSVYWYQQSLDQGLQFLIQYYNGEERAKGNILERFSAQQFPDLHSELNLSSLELGDSALYFCASSVAGSQETQYFGPGTRLLVL.

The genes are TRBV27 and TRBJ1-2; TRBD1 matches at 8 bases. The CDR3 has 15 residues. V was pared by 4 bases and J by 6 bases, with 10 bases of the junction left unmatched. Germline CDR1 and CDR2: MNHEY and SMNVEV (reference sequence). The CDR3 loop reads CASSSPTGGMNGYTF. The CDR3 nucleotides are TGTGCCAGCAGTTCGCCTACAGGGGGAATGAATGGCTACACCTTC.

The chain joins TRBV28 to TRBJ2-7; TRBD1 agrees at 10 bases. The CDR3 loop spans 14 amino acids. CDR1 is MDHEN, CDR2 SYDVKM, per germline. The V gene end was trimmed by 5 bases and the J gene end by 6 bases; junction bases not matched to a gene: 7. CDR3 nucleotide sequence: TGTGCCAGCAGTCCGCCGGGACAGGGGCTCGAGCAGTACTTC. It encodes CASSPPGQGLEQYF. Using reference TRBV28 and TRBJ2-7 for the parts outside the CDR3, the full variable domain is DVKVTQSSRYLVKRTGEKVFLECVQDMDHENMFWYRQDPGLGLRLIYFSYDVKMKEKGDIPEGYSVSREKKERFSLILESASTNQTSMYLCASSPPGQGLEQYFGPGTRLTVT.

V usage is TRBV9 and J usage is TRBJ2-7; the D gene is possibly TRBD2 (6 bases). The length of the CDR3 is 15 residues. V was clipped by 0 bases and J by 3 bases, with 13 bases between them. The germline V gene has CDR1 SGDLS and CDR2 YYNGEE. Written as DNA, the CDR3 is TGTGCCAGCAGCGTAGGTCCCGGGGGTGGCTACGAGCAGTACTTC. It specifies CASSVGPGGGYEQYF.